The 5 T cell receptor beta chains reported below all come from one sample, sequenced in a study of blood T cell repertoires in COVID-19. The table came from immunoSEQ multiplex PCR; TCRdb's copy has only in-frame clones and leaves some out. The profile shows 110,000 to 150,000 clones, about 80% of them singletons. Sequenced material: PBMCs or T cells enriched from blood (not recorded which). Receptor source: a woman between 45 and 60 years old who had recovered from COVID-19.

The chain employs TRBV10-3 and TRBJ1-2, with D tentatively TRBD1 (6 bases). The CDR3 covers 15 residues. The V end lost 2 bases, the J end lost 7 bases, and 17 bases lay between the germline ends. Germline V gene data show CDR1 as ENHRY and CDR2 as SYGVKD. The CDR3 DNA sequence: TGTGCCATCAGTGAGCCAGGGGCCACAGCTGGTGGCTACACCTTC. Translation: CAISEPGATAGGYTF.

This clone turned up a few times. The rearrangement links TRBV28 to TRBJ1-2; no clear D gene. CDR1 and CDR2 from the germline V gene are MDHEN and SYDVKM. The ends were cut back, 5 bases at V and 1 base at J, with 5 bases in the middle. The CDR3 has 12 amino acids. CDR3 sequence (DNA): TGTGCCAGCAGTCCCCGTAACTATGGCTACACCTTC. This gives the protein CASSPRNYGYTF.

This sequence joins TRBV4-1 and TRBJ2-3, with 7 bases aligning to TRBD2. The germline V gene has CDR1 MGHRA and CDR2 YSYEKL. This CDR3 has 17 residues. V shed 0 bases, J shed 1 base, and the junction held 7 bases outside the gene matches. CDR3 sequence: CASSQDSPGGGTDTQYF. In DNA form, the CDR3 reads TGCGCCAGCAGCCAAGATTCCCCGGGGGGTGGCACAGATACGCAGTATTTT.

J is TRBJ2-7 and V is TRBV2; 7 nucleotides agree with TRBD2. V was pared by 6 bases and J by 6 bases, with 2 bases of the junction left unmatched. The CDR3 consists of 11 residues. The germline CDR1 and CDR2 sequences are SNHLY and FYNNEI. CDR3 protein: CASRLAPEQYF. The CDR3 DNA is TGTGCCAGCAGACTAGCGCCCGAGCAGTACTTC.

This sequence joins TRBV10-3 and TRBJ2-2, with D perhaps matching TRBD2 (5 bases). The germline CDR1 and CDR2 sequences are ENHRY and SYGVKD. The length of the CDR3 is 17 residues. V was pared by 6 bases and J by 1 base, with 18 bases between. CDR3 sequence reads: CAIRTSEGPKNTGELFF. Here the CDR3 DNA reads TGTGCCATCAGGACCTCCGAGGGCCCTAAGAACACCGGGGAGCTGTTTTTT.